The present T cell receptor beta chain was sequenced within a study of neurological immune-mediated disorders. Study-level points and caveats: The greatest TCR clonal expansion occurred in HTLV-1-associated myelopathy and the least in multiple sclerosis, which fell below healthy controls.

This clonotype showed up many times. Its antigen is as yet unknown. Regarding time point: longitudinal time-point 3. TCRdb analysed the 5' RACE reads with MiXCR anew, one entry per CDR3 protein. The sample includes 84,000 or so distinct CDR3 sequences, roughly 4.3% of them seen just once. Deletions cut 3 bases from V and 3 bases from J, with 14 bases between. The CDR3 is made up of 14 amino acids. Germline CDR1 is DFQATT and CDR2 is SNEGSKA (reference sequence). The J gene is TRBJ2-5, the V gene TRBV20-1; either TRBD1 or TRBD2 may fit D (5 bases each). The sequence was collected from a woman aged 55 to 70 with multiple sclerosis. Material: PBMCs. CDR3 in amino acids: CSASRDGRKETQYF. CDR3 bases: TGCAGTGCTAGTAGGGACGGGCGGAAAGAGACCCAGTACTTC.